This TCR beta chain was sequenced during a study of blood T cell repertoires in COVID-19. Trimming removed 7 bases from V and 0 bases from J; junction bases left unmatched: 5. The CDR3 has 13 residues. Germline CDR1 and CDR2: GTSNPN and SVGIG (reference sequence). Measured with immunoSEQ multiplex PCR; TCRdb has only the in-frame clones, and not every one. This table has more than 300,000 clones, around 87% appearing once. Sample: peripheral blood. The clonotype originates from a woman in her twenties or thirties with COVID-19, enrolled during active disease. The chain links TRBV30 to TRBJ1-1; 7 bases are shared with TRBD1. The CDR3 nucleotides are TGTGCCTCTTCGACAGGGATGAACACTGAAGCTTTCTTT. This encodes CASSTGMNTEAFF.